This T cell receptor (beta chain) was retrieved from a study of cytotoxic CD8 clonotypes in ibrutinib-treated CLL. Study details: When averaged across all of the samples, the counts came to roughly 250,000 productive templates and more than 85,000 productive rearrangements.

Note on this clone: Its specificity is unknown.

Points from the study as a whole: Timing of sampling differed between sustained-remission and progressing patients. There were few public clonotypes, and on treatment they contracted or stayed stable.

Depth targeted 1 in 200,000 to 1 in 1 million T cells, averaging approximately 10x coverage per clonotype. Produced via immunoSEQ multiplex PCR; TCRdb's table is partial and in-frame only. In the table there are 130,000 or so clones, roughly 77% of which are singletons. CDR1 and CDR2 from the germline V gene are SGHRS and YFSETQ. V dropped 0 bases and J dropped 6 bases, with 16 bases sitting between them. The CDR3 is made up of 15 amino acids. The sample was PBMCs, taken after 12 months of ibrutinib treatment. The V call is TRBV5-1, the J call TRBJ2-7; D gene unclear. This clonotype originated in a human donor with chronic lymphocytic leukemia. Here the CDR3 DNA reads TGCGCCAGCAGCTTGGATGATCCCTCTCTCGGCGAGCAGTACTTC. Amino acid sequence: CASSLDDPSLGEQYF.